These 9 T cell receptor beta chains were sequenced from one sample in a study of blood T cell repertoires in COVID-19. Only in-frame clones appear in the TCRdb table, and some are missing; sequencing was by immunoSEQ multiplex PCR. The repertoire consists of 200,000 or so clones, with 85% to 90% occurring once and the leading ten covering approximately 2.1%. The sequencing sample was made of PBMCs or T cells enriched from blood (not recorded which). The receptor source for this set is a woman aged 40 to 55 with acute COVID-19.

The chain has TRBV7-9 and TRBJ1-4; D uncertain. Trimming shortened V by 6 bases and J by 5 bases, and 19 bases separated the two germline ends. The CDR3 has 16 amino acids. Germline CDR1 is SEHNR and CDR2 is FQNEAQ (reference sequence). The CDR3 here is CASSHRTDYSNEKLFF. CDR3 DNA sequence: TGTGCCAGCAGTCACCGGACGGACTACTCCAATGAAAAACTGTTTTTT.

The chain carries TRBV30 and TRBJ2-6; 8 bases align to TRBD2. The length of the CDR3 is 16 residues. The trim removed 2 bases at V and 0 bases at J, leaving 3 bases unmatched. In germline, CDR1 is GTSNPN, CDR2 SVGIG (reference sequence). CDR3 protein: CAWSLRGGSGANVLTF. In DNA form, the CDR3 reads TGTGCCTGGAGTCTCCGGGGGGGCTCTGGGGCCAACGTCCTGACTTTC.

The chain recombines TRBV11-2 with TRBJ2-2, with D maybe TRBD2 (5 bases). Per the germline V gene, CDR1 is SGHAT and CDR2 is FQNNGV. Trimming took off 5 bases at V and 7 bases at J, with 17 bases between the two ends. The CDR3 consists of 15 residues. CDR3 sequence (DNA): TGTGCCAGCAGCCAACAAGTTCCGGGGTTCGGGGAGCTGTTTTTT. This encodes CASSQQVPGFGELFF.

This clone has only a few counts. This rearrangement joins TRBV19 to TRBJ1-2; D uncertain. Germline V gene sequence: CDR1 LNHDA, CDR2 SQIVND (reference sequence). Trimming left V 3 bases short and J 6 bases short, with 11 bases between. The CDR3 spans 13 residues. CDR3 sequence reads: CASSIGAGDGYTF. The DNA of the CDR3 is TGTGCCAGTAGTATTGGAGCTGGTGATGGCTACACCTTC.

This chain connects TRBV27 to TRBJ1-2, with 7 bases fitting TRBD1. Germline V gene sequence: CDR1 MNHEY, CDR2 SMNVEV (reference sequence). CDR3 length: 13 amino acids. The V and J ends lost 6 bases and 4 bases, in that order; junction bases with no gene match: 5. CDR3 bases: TGTGCCAGCAGCCCTCAGGGGGGCTATGGCTACACCTTC. Its translation is CASSPQGGYGYTF.

V usage is TRBV7-6 and J usage is TRBJ2-3; D is ambiguous. The CDR3 loop spans 13 amino acids. With 4 bases removed from V and 3 bases from J, the gap between germline ends came to 8 bases. Germline CDR1 is SGHVS and CDR2 is FNYEAQ. The CDR3 region is CASSSITTDTQYF. The DNA for the CDR3 is TGTGCCAGCAGCTCGATCACTACAGATACGCAGTATTTT.

This clone was recorded only once. The CDR3 nucleotides read TGTGCCAGCAGTGAAAGGGGAAAGGGGGCGACAGATGAGCAGTTCTTC. This gives the protein CASSERGKGATDEQFF. This chain uses TRBV6-4 with TRBJ2-1; the match to TRBD1 covers 7 bases. CDR1 is MRHNA, CDR2 SNTAGT, per germline. The CDR3 extends over 16 amino acids. V shed 3 bases and J 8 bases; nucleotides not matched to a gene: 13.

The V and J genes are TRBV21-1 and TRBJ2-3; the table's TRBD1 call for D was not verified on the DNA. TRBV21-1 is given as a pseudogene. CDR3 length equals 16 residues. Here the CDR3 reads CASSKSICGSGDTQYF. The CDR3, as DNA: TGTGCCAGCAGCAAAAGTATATGTGGCTCAGGGGATACGCAGTATTTT.

The CDR3, as DNA: TGTGCCAGCCGGCGGACAGGGTTCTATGGCTACACCTTC. This translates into CASRRTGFYGYTF. The chain combines TRBV9 with TRBJ1-2; 8 bases line up with TRBD1. This CDR3 spans 13 amino acids. The germline V gene has CDR1 SGDLS and CDR2 YYNGEE. J was trimmed by 4 bases and V by 7 bases; bases with no gene match: 6.